Following are 15 T cell receptor beta chains from one sample sequenced in a study of lymphopenia after photon versus proton radiotherapy. Generated by immunoSEQ multiplex PCR, the TCRdb table keeps only in-frame clones and is missing some. The sample has 53,000 or so clones, 80% to 90% seen once. The sample consisted of peripheral blood, taken from a patient treated with photon-based radiotherapy. The receptor source for this set is a man in his fifties with gastric cancer.

V usage is TRBV6-4 and J usage is TRBJ2-1; D possibly corresponds to TRBD2 (6 bases). The CDR3 runs 17 residues. Germline V lookup: CDR1 MRHNA, CDR2 SNTAGT. Trimming pared 3 bases from V and 7 bases from J, leaving 22 bases between. CDR3 in DNA: TGTGCCAGCAGTGAAATCGTTTTAAGAGGGAGCGGGAATGAGCAGTTCTTC. Translated, it gives CASSEIVLRGSGNEQFF.

This clone was detected only once. J is TRBJ2-5 and V is TRBV4-3; 9 bases line up with TRBD1. The germline CDR1 and CDR2 sequences are LGHNA and YSLEER. The CDR3 runs 15 residues. V dropped 2 bases and J dropped 4; count of bases not matched to a gene: 5. The CDR3 nucleotides read TGCGCCAGCAGCCAAACCGGGACAGGGAGAGAGACCCAGTACTTC. Translated: CASSQTGTGRETQYF.

The chain recombines TRBV7-2 with TRBJ2-2, with D possibly being TRBD2 (5 bases). Germline CDR1 is SGHTA and CDR2 is FQGNSA. The CDR3 sequence is 17 residues long. V lost 1 base, J lost 0 bases, and 12 bases lay in between. This CDR3 reads CASSLGGSVTNTGELFF. As DNA, the CDR3 is TGTGCCAGCAGCTTAGGAGGTAGCGTAACGAACACCGGGGAGCTGTTTTTT.

The chain has TRBV5-6 and TRBJ2-7, with D uncertain. This CDR3 region has 11 residues. Germline V gene data show CDR1 as SGHDT and CDR2 as YYEEEE. V lost 0 bases, J lost 6 bases, and 4 bases lay in between. The CDR3 bases are TGTGCCAGCAGCTTGGCCGGCGAGCAGTACTTC. Translating it yields CASSLAGEQYF.

The chain uses TRBV29-1 and TRBJ2-1; D might be TRBD1 or TRBD2, each matching 5 bases. V lost 4 bases to trimming and J lost 3 bases, with 13 bases between them. Germline CDR1 SQVTM, CDR2 ANQGSEA. This CDR3 has 14 amino acids. Here the CDR3 reads CSVARGSSYNEQFF. CDR3 DNA: TGCAGCGTTGCGAGGGGATCTAGCTACAATGAGCAGTTCTTC.

The chain combines TRBV9 with TRBJ2-1, with D possibly TRBD2 on 6 matching bases. The CDR3 loop spans 18 amino acids. The V end lost 0 bases, the J end lost 1 base, and 17 bases lay between the germline ends. Germline CDR1 is SGDLS and CDR2 is YYNGEE. CDR3 sequence (DNA): TGTGCCAGCAGCGTAGGGGTCGCCGGGAGCGCATCCTACAATGAGCAGTTCTTC. This translates into CASSVGVAGSASYNEQFF.

The chain carries TRBV11-2 and TRBJ1-2; D not certain. Deletions cut 2 bases from V and 6 bases from J, with 19 bases between. Germline-derived CDR1 and CDR2 are SGHAT and FQNNGV. The CDR3 contains 16 residues. The CDR3 is CASSLRLESASDGYTF. The DNA of the CDR3 is TGTGCCAGCAGCTTAAGGCTTGAGTCTGCAAGTGATGGCTACACCTTC.

In this sample, this clone is medium-sized. The V and J genes are TRBV7-6 and TRBJ2-3; possibly TRBD2 for D (5 bases). V was clipped by 5 bases and J by 6 bases, with 15 bases between them. Germline values: CDR1 SGHVS, CDR2 FNYEAQ. The CDR3 covers 14 residues. The DNA of the CDR3 is TGTGCCAGCAGCCCCGGGGAAATGCCCGATACGCAGTATTTT. It specifies CASSPGEMPDTQYF.

The V and J genes are TRBV7-9 and TRBJ2-7; D is undetermined. CDR3 length: 15 residues. V lost 2 bases, J lost 2 bases, and 13 bases lay in between. Germline CDR1 and CDR2: SEHNR and FQNEAQ (reference sequence). CDR3 sequence reads: CASSLQQGPPYEQYF. The CDR3 DNA sequence: TGTGCCAGCAGCTTACAACAAGGACCGCCCTACGAGCAGTACTTC. The full variable domain, its missing parts supplied by reference TRBV7-9 and TRBJ2-7, is DTGVSQNPRHKITKRGQNVTFRCDPISEHNRLYWYRQTLGQGPEFLTYFQNEAQLEKSRLLSDRFSAERPKGSFSTLEIQRTEQGDSAMYLCASSLQQGPPYEQYFGPGTRLTVT.

The chain recombines TRBV28 with TRBJ1-1; D is unresolved. The CDR3 is made up of 19 amino acids. V was clipped by 4 bases and J by 3 bases, with 27 bases between them. Germline V gene sequence: CDR1 MDHEN, CDR2 SYDVKM. The CDR3 coding sequence is TGTGCCAGCAGTTCCCTTGGAGGACCACTGAGGAAGAGAGACACTGAAGCTTTCTTT. Protein: CASSSLGGPLRKRDTEAFF.

V is TRBV18 and J is TRBJ2-1, with 9 nucleotides matching TRBD1. The CDR3 length is 17 residues. Germline V lookup: CDR1 KGHSH, CDR2 LQKENI. V shed 5 bases, J shed 1 base, and the junction held 9 bases outside the gene matches. CDR3 sequence: CASSTGGSLRSYNEQFF. The CDR3 DNA reads TGTGCCAGCTCAACAGGGGGCTCACTCAGATCCTACAATGAGCAGTTCTTC.

The chain is built from TRBV18 and TRBJ2-7; 11 bases line up with TRBD1. The CDR3 has 14 residues. Germline-derived CDR1 and CDR2 are KGHSH and LQKENI. The V gene end was trimmed by 2 bases and the J gene end by 3 bases; junction bases not matched to a gene: 0. The CDR3 DNA is TGTGCCAGCTCACCAGGGACAGGGGGCTACGAGCAGTACTTC. Translating gives CASSPGTGGYEQYF. The full variable domain, with the rest looked up from reference TRBV18 and TRBJ2-7, is NAGVMQNPRHLVRRRGQEARLRCSPMKGHSHVYWYRQLPEEGLKFMVYLQKENIIDESGMPKERFSAEFPKEGPSILRIQQVVRGDSAAYFCASSPGTGGYEQYFGPGTRLTVT.

The J gene is TRBJ2-1, the V gene TRBV10-3, with 13 bases fitting TRBD2. J gave up 2 bases and V 4 bases, and 5 bases lay outside the gene matches. The CDR3 spans 17 residues. From germline, CDR1 is ENHRY and CDR2 SYGVKD. CDR3 region: CAISGTSGRGTYNEQFF. DNA of the CDR3: TGTGCCATCAGTGGTACTAGCGGGAGGGGGACCTACAATGAGCAGTTCTTC.

The J gene is TRBJ1-2, the V gene TRBV10-3, with D perhaps TRBD1 (6 bases). CDR1 and CDR2 from the germline V gene are ENHRY and SYGVKD. This CDR3 is built from 13 residues. The V and J ends lost 6 bases and 4 bases respectively, with 12 bases between them. CDR3 region: CAISLDSSYGYTF. The DNA for the CDR3 is TGTGCCATCAGCCTGGACAGCTCCTATGGCTACACCTTC.

The chain couples TRBV11-2 to TRBJ1-5, with D maybe TRBD1 (5 bases). The CDR3 loop spans 13 amino acids. V was cut by 4 bases and J by 6 bases, with 10 bases left in between. Germline V gene data show CDR1 as SGHAT and CDR2 as FQNNGV. CDR3 sequence reads: CASSWGEAQPQHF. Here the CDR3 DNA reads TGTGCCAGCAGCTGGGGGGAGGCTCAGCCCCAGCATTTT.